These 11 T cell receptor beta chains originate from one sample sequenced in a study of T cells expressing NK-cell markers. TCRdb reprocessed the 5' RACE reads and reports one entry per CDR3 protein, with no DNA. The sample's table shows 550,000 to 600,000 distinct CDR3 sequences. The sequenced sample was blood T cells: a sorted CD56 or NKG2C T cell subset, CD4+ or CD8+ T cells, or bulk PBMC T cells (not recorded which). The receptors come from a man aged 18 to 35 in good health.

V is TRBV4-1 and J is TRBJ2-3; TCRdb indicates TRBD2, and absent DNA this call remains unverified. The CDR3 extends over 15 amino acids. Per germline, CDR1 MGHRA and CDR2 YSYEKL. CDR3 loop: CASSQRGGSTDTQYF.

The chain is built from TRBV11-2 and TRBJ2-1; checking the TCRdb D call of TRBD2 is not possible without DNA. The germline V gene has CDR1 SGHAT and CDR2 FQNNGV. The length of the CDR3 is 19 residues. This CDR3 reads CASSLDPGTSGSIRNEQFF. Variable domain in full (rest from reference TRBV11-2 and TRBJ2-1): EAGVAQSPRYKIIEKRQSVAFWCNPISGHATLYWYQQILGQGPKLLIQFQNNGVVDDSQLPKDRFSAERLKGVDSTLKIQPAKLEDSAVYLCASSLDPGTSGSIRNEQFFGPGTRLTVL.

This rearrangement joins TRBV7-8 to TRBJ2-1; lacking DNA, the TRBD1 call made by TCRdb goes unchecked. Germline CDR1 SGHVS, CDR2 FQNEAQ. CDR3 size: 15 residues. The CDR3: CASSPPGGRSNEQFF.

CDR3: CASSLVGGSLMNTEAFF. V and J are TRBV7-2 and TRBJ1-1. There are 17 residues in the CDR3. Germline V gene sequence: CDR1 SGHTA, CDR2 FQGNSA.

The genes are TRBV4-2 and TRBJ2-1; as DNA is missing, the TRBD1 call by TCRdb cannot be tested. The CDR3 runs to 15 residues. Germline lookup yields CDR1 LGHNA and CDR2 YNFKEQ. CDR3 region: CASSQDQQGSNEQFF.

The gene calls are TRBV5-1 and TRBJ2-7. Germline values: CDR1 SGHRS, CDR2 YFSETQ. The CDR3 is 15 amino acids. The CDR3 here is CASSPEPGQPYEQYF.

The rearrangement joins TRBV6-9 to TRBJ2-7; TCRdb outputs TRBD1, but without DNA this stays unchecked. The CDR3 is 15 residues long. Germline V gives CDR1 MNHGY, CDR2 SVAAGI. The CDR3 reads CASSYSPGQTYEQYF.

The chain has TRBV7-8 and TRBJ2-7; the TRBD1 assignment by TCRdb is unverifiable without DNA. This CDR3 has 16 amino acids. Looked up from germline, CDR1 is SGHVS and CDR2 is FQNEAQ. CDR3 in amino acids: CASSPGRLRPSYEQYF.

This chain's CDR3 is CASSQGAFDTGELFF. The J gene is TRBJ2-2, the V gene TRBV12-3 or TRBV12-4; the TRBD1 assignment by TCRdb is unverifiable without DNA. The CDR3 has 15 amino acids.

This rearrangement joins TRBV12-3 or TRBV12-4 to TRBJ1-5. The CDR3 runs to 14 residues. Here the CDR3 reads CASSLSARGQPQHF.

The chain uses TRBV20-1 and TRBJ2-2; without DNA, the TCRdb call of TRBD2 cannot be checked. The CDR3 totals 14 residues. Germline V gives CDR1 DFQATT, CDR2 SNEGSKA (reference sequence). The CDR3 is CSARGTSGIEELFF.